This is a list of T cell receptor beta chains from one sample in a study of blood T cell repertoires in COVID-19. The assay was immunoSEQ multiplex PCR, and TCRdb's table has in-frame clones only and misses some. The sample lists under 300,000 clones, more than 70% seen once, with 2% to 2.5% in the top ten. Sample: peripheral blood. These TCRs come from a woman in her forties who had recovered from COVID-19. Each CDR3 is given with its conserved first and last residue. Each record gives: V gene, J gene, CDR3 protein.

TRBV3-1/TRBV3-2,TRBJ1-1,CASSQDERDMNTEAFF
TRBV19,TRBJ2-5,CASSPSGRGGFGRETQYF
TRBV15,TRBJ1-5,CATSVRTGNNQPQHF
TRBV27,TRBJ1-2,CASSLRGRMDYGHTF
TRBV6-2/TRBV6-3,TRBJ1-5,CASSYNRGSGHQPQHF
TRBV5-6,TRBJ2-3,CASSYRGAQGDTQYF
TRBV19,TRBJ1-6,CASRQLQNNSPLHF
TRBV3-1/TRBV3-2,TRBJ1-1,CASSQRGSGQGVRTEAFF
TRBV11-3,TRBJ2-7,CASSPATSGKSEQYF
TRBV19,TRBJ2-1,CASSIAGQSYNEQFF
TRBV18,TRBJ2-7,CASSPFPGLAGGTEQYF
TRBV6-5,TRBJ2-7,CASSRQGYEQYF
TRBV28,TRBJ1-4,CASSLSGALGEKLFF
TRBV5-1,TRBJ2-7,CASSFITAGEQYF
TRBV10-2,TRBJ2-7,CASIGGGEQYF
TRBV27,TRBJ2-3,CASKGTGAHTDTQYF
TRBV5-4,TRBJ1-2,CASRSGQGWRYTF
TRBV25-1,TRBJ2-3,CASSEYSGGQAPTDTQYF
TRBV24-1,TRBJ2-5,CATSQTGTETQYF
TRBV15,TRBJ1-6,CATSRDRGQGRHNSPLHF
TRBV28,TRBJ2-1,CASTGGGAGYNEQFF
TRBV28,TRBJ1-5,CASSLGTYNQPQHF
TRBV18,TRBJ2-1,CASSLIRAGLAGGGNEQFF
TRBV28,TRBJ1-5,CASSAITGKIGPQHF
TRBV2,TRBJ1-4,CASGRDRDSEKLFF
TRBV28,TRBJ2-7,CASRTMDRSSYEQYF
TRBV4-2,TRBJ2-2,CASSQSLGQGVSTGELFF
TRBV5-4,TRBJ2-1,CASSYRDTPYNEQFF
TRBV30,TRBJ1-2,CASQAGRYGYTF
TRBV2,TRBJ2-7,CASSVEEYEQYF
TRBV6-2/TRBV6-3,TRBJ1-5,CASSLGQTYSNQPQHF
TRBV6-5,TRBJ1-2,CASSYSARGTSYGYTF
TRBV9,TRBJ2-7,CASSVDPVARGEQYF
TRBV23-1,TRBJ1-3,CASRRTGGNTIYF
TRBV24-1,TRBJ2-5,CATSDLKGQGNLGETQYF
TRBV11-1,TRBJ2-7,CASSLEDRDSYEQYF
TRBV7-2,TRBJ2-5,CASSLTTGGGQETQYF
TRBV5-5,TRBJ1-5,CASSLLGQGQNQPQHF
TRBV4-2,TRBJ2-5,CASSLGTSGGLVQETQYF
TRBV4-3,TRBJ1-2,CASSHLQGADYGYTF
TRBV9,TRBJ2-7,CASSPQAGRASYEQYF
TRBV6-6,TRBJ2-7,CASQEVSGGYEQYF
TRBV14,TRBJ1-4,CASSQLGGQGEKLFF
TRBV11-2,TRBJ1-4,CASSPRTGGDEKLFF
TRBV19,TRBJ2-3,CASSIRGQPSTDTQYF
TRBV5-1,TRBJ2-2,CASRGRVDTGELFF
TRBV5-1,TRBJ2-2,CASSLVGQPNTGELFF
TRBV7-2,TRBJ2-7,CASSLGPPGTGNYEQYF
TRBV24-1,TRBJ2-1,CATSEAGGPYNEQFF
TRBV18,TRBJ2-3,CASSPPVPADTQYF
TRBV19,TRBJ2-1,CASSFTSGSGNEQFF
TRBV5-4,TRBJ1-1,CASRPPTGAYTEAFF
TRBV3-1/TRBV3-2,TRBJ2-1,CASSLPGLEVFEQFF
TRBV14,TRBJ2-3,CASSQGRLSRAIF
TRBV28,TRBJ2-3,CASSPRTGWGDTQYF
TRBV3-1/TRBV3-2,TRBJ2-1,CASSPRTSGHNEQFF
TRBV27,TRBJ1-3,CASSSGTGLGNTIYF